Each of the 6 T cell receptor beta chains below was sequenced from the same sample in a study of blood T cells in healthy people across ages. With a J-beta primer mix and a sample-barcoded 5' primer, a second PCR ran about 7 to 12 cycles. TCRdb itself ran the 5' RACE reads through MiXCR, one entry per CDR3 protein. The sample consists of 1.4 million or so distinct CDR3 sequences, approximately 39% of them appearing once. The material sequenced was blood. These receptor sequences come from a young woman in good health.

In this sample, this clonotype turned up a few times. The J gene is TRBJ1-4, the V gene TRBV4-3; D is possibly TRBD1 (6 bases). V was trimmed by 3 bases and J by 4 bases, leaving 18 bases between them. Germline V gene data show CDR1 as LGHNA and CDR2 as YSLEER. The CDR3 length is 17 residues. The CDR3 here is CASSQNPPGHDNEKLFF. CDR3 nucleotide sequence: TGCGCCAGCAGCCAGAACCCTCCGGGACACGATAATGAAAAACTGTTTTTT.

This clonotype was counted between two and nine times. The CDR3 reads CASSSTGAEQPQHF. As DNA, the CDR3 is TGTGCCAGCAGCTCAACAGGGGCCGAACAGCCCCAGCATTTT. The chain combines TRBV7-2 with TRBJ1-5; 7 nucleotides align to TRBD1. The V segment lost 4 bases and the J segment 7 bases; nucleotides outside the gene matches: 7. Germline V CDR1 and CDR2: SGHTA, FQGNSA. The CDR3 has 14 residues.

The CDR3 region is CASSSAAGQGTVNEQFF. In DNA form, the CDR3 reads TGCGCCAGCAGCTCTGCCGCCGGACAGGGGACGGTAAATGAGCAGTTCTTC. The chain couples TRBV4-3 to TRBJ2-1; the match to TRBD1 covers 9 bases. The CDR3 has 17 amino acids. Trimming at V came to 5 bases and at J to 7 bases, leaving 15 bases not matched to a gene. Germline CDR1 and CDR2: LGHNA and YSLEER.

This clonotype showed up just a few times. The V call is TRBV12-3 or TRBV12-4, the J call TRBJ1-1, with D perhaps matching TRBD1 (5 bases). Between the trimmed V and J ends, which lost 7 bases and 5 bases, there was a span of 17 bases. The CDR3 is made up of 14 amino acids. CDR3 sequence reads: CASNRRGKRTEAFF. CDR3 in DNA: TGTGCCAGCAATAGACGGGGCAAGAGGACTGAAGCTTTCTTT.

This clonotype appeared a few times. V and J are TRBV6-5 and TRBJ1-1, with unresolved D. CDR3 length equals 13 residues. The ends were cut back, 6 bases at V and 5 bases at J, with 13 bases in the middle. Germline V gene lookup returns CDR1 MNHEY and CDR2 SVGAGI. This CDR3 is CASRPGPGTEAFF. For the CDR3, the DNA is TGTGCCAGCAGGCCGGGCCCCGGTACTGAAGCTTTCTTT.

The chain has TRBV10-3 and TRBJ2-7; 9 positions agree with TRBD1. There are 13 residues in the CDR3. Germline V gene data show CDR1 as ENHRY and CDR2 as SYGVKD. After removal of 10 bases from V and 2 bases from J, the junction contained 6 bases not matched to a gene. The CDR3 DNA follows: TGTGCCAACAGGGGACAGGGTGCCTACGAGCAGTACTTC. Protein sequence: CANRGQGAYEQYF.